A single sample is the source of the 6 T cell receptor beta chains below, sequenced in a study of T cells in Graves' hyperthyroidism and ophthalmopathy. Amplified TCR beta CDR3 regions came from RNA transcripts. Primed by the HTBI set, a first-round RT-PCR was run on the TCR CDR3. TCRdb recomputed calls from the multiplex PCR reads with MiXCR, one row per CDR3 protein. Of a few hundred thousand distinct CDR3 sequences in the sample, more than 15% were seen once. The material sequenced was blood. The receptors here all came from a woman aged 18-30 years with Graves' hyperthyroidism.

The chain couples TRBV27 to TRBJ2-2; a possible D gene is TRBD2 (5 bases). V lost 6 bases to trimming and J lost 5 bases, with 16 bases between them. The CDR3 length is 15 residues. Germline assignment: CDR1 MNHEY and CDR2 SMNVEV (reference sequence). The DNA for the CDR3 is TGTGCCAGCAGCCCCGGGAATCTGGGGACCGGGGAGCTGTTTTTT. This codes for CASSPGNLGTGELFF.

This clonotype was picked up many times. This sequence joins TRBV28 and TRBJ2-7; 8 bases agree with TRBD2. Germline trimming cut 6 bases from V and 4 bases from J; bases unmatched to any gene: 11. Germline CDR1 MDHEN, CDR2 SYDVKM. The CDR3 extends over 15 amino acids. CDR3 residues: CASSPFGAGVYEQYF. CDR3 coding DNA: TGTGCCAGCAGCCCCTTTGGAGCGGGGGTGTACGAGCAGTACTTC. The variable domain in full, completed from reference TRBV28 and TRBJ2-7, reads DVKVTQSSRYLVKRTGEKVFLECVQDMDHENMFWYRQDPGLGLRLIYFSYDVKMKEKGDIPEGYSVSREKKERFSLILESASTNQTSMYLCASSPFGAGVYEQYFGPGTRLTVT.

This clonotype was counted at least ten times. This chain links TRBV6-1 with TRBJ1-5, with D possibly TRBD1 on 6 matching bases. Trimming stripped 5 bases from V and 2 bases from J, with 13 bases between. From germline, CDR1 is MNHNS and CDR2 SASEGT. This CDR3 region has 15 residues. This CDR3 is CASSIRGMRNQPQHF. The CDR3 DNA reads as TGTGCCAGCAGTATAAGGGGGATGCGCAATCAGCCCCAGCATTTT.

Many counts were recorded for this clonotype. The chain combines TRBV7-8 with TRBJ2-4; 8 nucleotides line up with TRBD2. CDR3 length: 15 residues. Germline V gives CDR1 SGHVS, CDR2 FQNEAQ. With 3 bases clipped from V and 3 bases from J, the junction kept 4 bases outside the gene matches. The CDR3 DNA follows: TGTGCCAGCAGCTTGGTAGCGGGGAACAAAAACATTCAGTACTTC. Translation: CASSLVAGNKNIQYF.

This clonotype was found many times. CDR3 sequence reads: CAISSGQSNQPQHF. The CDR3 DNA reads as TGTGCCATCAGCTCGGGACAGAGCAATCAGCCCCAGCATTTT. J is TRBJ1-5 and V is TRBV10-3; 7 positions match TRBD1. Per the germline V gene, CDR1 is ENHRY and CDR2 is SYGVKD. Losses at the gene ends were 6 bases for V and 1 base for J; bases not matched to a gene: 3. The CDR3 is made up of 14 amino acids.

This clonotype was counted at least ten times. CDR3: CASKSPGQRIYGYTF. The CDR3 nucleotides are TGTGCCAGCAAATCGCCTGGACAGCGAATTTATGGCTACACCTTC. V and J are TRBV6-2 or TRBV6-3 and TRBJ1-2, with a tentative D call TRBD1 (6 bases). The germline V and J ends were trimmed by 7 bases and 5 bases, with 20 bases remaining between them. The CDR3 extends over 15 amino acids. The germline gives CDR1 MNHEY, CDR2 SVGEGT.